These T cell receptor beta chains were read from a single sample in a study of response to subunit inactivated influenza vaccine. TCRdb re-analysed the RT-PCR reads in MiXCR, keeping a single row per CDR3 protein. The sample consists of about 310,000 distinct CDR3 sequences, around a fifth of them appearing once. The sample in question was PBMCs from blood, obtained 21 months after vaccination. The receptors originated from a man aged 50-75 years who received an inactivated influenza vaccine. The CDR3 runs from the conserved cysteine through the conserved F or W.

V	J	CDR3
TRBV29-1	TRBJ1-1	CSAGIMNTEAFF
TRBV5-1	TRBJ1-1	CASSLEGQSNTEAFF
TRBV20-1	TRBJ2-1	CSARPVAGSSYNEQFF
TRBV20-1	TRBJ2-7	CSARVGGGGTYEQYF
TRBV11-2	TRBJ1-1	CASSFASGNTEAFF
TRBV6-5	TRBJ2-2	CASLGAGELFF
TRBV25-1	TRBJ1-6	CASSARDRGPLHF
TRBV28	TRBJ2-1	CASRGQYNEQFF
TRBV10-3	TRBJ2-2	CAISESGDRRPSTGELFF
TRBV20-1	TRBJ2-5	CSATRRAGQETQYF
TRBV24-1	TRBJ2-2	CATSEENLAGNTGELFF
TRBV25-1	TRBJ1-1	CASSQDSPGTEAFF
TRBV12-3/TRBV12-4	TRBJ1-5	CASSLNYEVGNQPQHF
TRBV20-1	TRBJ1-5	CSATDGNNQPQHF
TRBV6-6	TRBJ1-1	CASNLQGPTEAFF
TRBV20-1	TRBJ2-5	CSATRGPLRETQYF
TRBV3-1	TRBJ1-6	CASSQTGERGSPLHF
TRBV4-3	TRBJ1-2	CASSQDAGPYGYTF
TRBV18	TRBJ1-5	CASSLRDRGREQPQHF
TRBV6-5	TRBJ2-1	CASSYSQGGVNEQFF
TRBV12-3/TRBV12-4	TRBJ2-5	CASSAGGLAGRETQYF
TRBV20-1	TRBJ1-2	CSAKRGAANLYGYTF
TRBV4-3	TRBJ2-2	CASSLEDRGTGELFF
TRBV7-2	TRBJ2-3	CASSPQPDRVHTQYF
TRBV18	TRBJ2-7	CASSRDSKSYEQYF
TRBV19	TRBJ2-7	CASSIRRTGFYEQYF
TRBV24-1	TRBJ1-5	CATSRYGGPNQPQHF
TRBV15	TRBJ1-5	CATSRDLMYQPQHF
TRBV5-1	TRBJ2-1	CASSLAPTGGPSEQFF
TRBV19	TRBJ2-7	CASSITSGTYEQYF
TRBV7-2	TRBJ1-1	CASSNGPGDTEAFF
TRBV28	TRBJ2-7	CASRSQGGSYEQYF
TRBV12-3/TRBV12-4	TRBJ2-7	CASSFLSTTYEQYF
TRBV2	TRBJ2-5	CASTGTSGGRETQYF
TRBV29-1	TRBJ2-1	CSGSGTPSYNEQFF
TRBV20-1	TRBJ1-6	CSARDLGGAGNSPLHF
TRBV29-1	TRBJ2-3	CSVELPGPIWADTQYF
TRBV12-5	TRBJ1-2	CASGSGTGFGYTF
TRBV10-3	TRBJ2-5	CAISESPSEETQYF
TRBV6-5	TRBJ2-1	CASSYSGQGSYNEQFF
TRBV5-1	TRBJ2-2	CASSSRTGNTGELFF
TRBV6-5	TRBJ2-1	CASSYGTSGINEQFF
TRBV6-5	TRBJ2-3	CASSYSRGSTDTQYF
TRBV3-1	TRBJ1-2	CASSLWDRGGGYTF
TRBV3-1	TRBJ1-3	CASSLRGGTSGNTIYF
TRBV12-3/TRBV12-4	TRBJ1-1	CASSWVELAEAFF
TRBV6-2/TRBV6-3	TRBJ1-5	CASVAGESNSNQPQHF
TRBV12-3/TRBV12-4	TRBJ1-1	CASSTRASANTEAFF